These 7 T cell receptor beta chains share one sample of origin, sequenced in a study of vaccination and CD4 T cells after COVID-19. Sequencing of the DNA from cultured CD4+ T cells was carried out with the Oncomine TCR Beta short-read assay. One entry per CDR3 protein results from TCRdb running MiXCR on the PCR reads. The sample consists of tens of thousands of distinct CDR3 sequences, 40% to 60% of them appearing once. Their antigens remain unidentified. Treatment noted: approximately 9-day PBMC culture with coronavirus spike peptide pools or control peptides (ViraFEST assay). Sequences were obtained from CD4+ T cells from blood, cultured in vitro. Source of these receptors: a human donor who had recovered from COVID-19.

The V call is TRBV6-1, the J call TRBJ1-2; 8 bases match TRBD1. Germline V gene lookup returns CDR1 MNHNS and CDR2 SASEGT. Trimming cost V 6 bases and J 6 bases; bases outside gene matches: 9. CDR3 length equals 14 residues. CDR3 DNA sequence: TGTGCCAGCAGCCTAAGACAGGGGTCTGATGGCTACACCTTC. This codes for CASSLRQGSDGYTF.

CDR3 sequence (DNA): TGTGCCAGCAGCCAAACTAGCGGGAGCTCCTACGAGCAGTACTTC. This codes for CASSQTSGSSYEQYF. The chain combines TRBV6-1 with TRBJ2-7; TRBD2 matches at 11 bases. CDR1 MNHNS and CDR2 SASEGT come from the germline V gene. The CDR3 is 15 residues long. V lost 6 bases and J lost 0; bases outside the gene matches: 4.

This clonotype has only a few counts. The CDR3 DNA sequence: TGCAGTGCTAGGTGGGGGACAGGGGATTCACCCCTCCACTTT. Its protein product is CSARWGTGDSPLHF. The chain couples TRBV20-1 to TRBJ1-6; 10 bases are shared with TRBD1. V shed 3 bases, J shed 8 bases, and the junction held 4 bases outside the gene matches. Germline CDR1 and CDR2: DFQATT and SNEGSKA (reference sequence). This CDR3 spans 14 amino acids.

Only a few counts were recorded for this clonotype. This chain connects TRBV20-1 to TRBJ2-3, with TRBD2 identical over 8 bases. CDR1 DFQATT and CDR2 SNEGSKA come from the germline V gene (reference sequence). The CDR3 has 15 amino acids. Trimming took 6 bases from V and 4 from J; bases not matched to a gene: 12. The CDR3 region has the DNA TGCAGTGCCAAGCCGCCTAGCGGGTTCGCAGATACGCAGTATTTT. Encoded protein: CSAKPPSGFADTQYF.

The chain joins TRBV6-2 or TRBV6-3 to TRBJ1-2; no firm D call. The CDR3 sequence is 16 residues long. Germline CDR1 and CDR2: MNHEY and SVGEGT. V lost 2 bases and J lost 6, with 19 bases in between. The CDR3 protein is CASSYERAEEGHGYTF. The CDR3 DNA sequence: TGTGCCAGCAGTTACGAAAGGGCTGAAGAGGGTCATGGCTACACCTTC.

This clonotype was counted a single time. As DNA, the CDR3 is TGTGCCAGCAGTCCTACGGGCAGGGGGTTTTCTGGGGCCAACGTCCTGACTTTC. Its translation: CASSPTGRGFSGANVLTF. V usage is TRBV27 and J usage is TRBJ2-6, with 7 bases identical to TRBD1. This CDR3 region has 18 residues. V was pared by 5 bases and J by 1 base, with 11 bases of the junction left unmatched. CDR1 is MNHEY, CDR2 SMNVEV, per germline (reference sequence).

This clonotype was detected only a few times. The chain has TRBV12-3 or TRBV12-4 and TRBJ2-5; weak D call: TRBD2 (6 bases). V was pared by 1 base and J by 2 bases, with 17 bases between. The CDR3 consists of 17 residues. As DNA, the CDR3 is TGTGCCAGCAGTTTAGGCGCGGGGCGTCCGGGGCAAGAGACCCAGTACTTC. This encodes CASSLGAGRPGQETQYF.